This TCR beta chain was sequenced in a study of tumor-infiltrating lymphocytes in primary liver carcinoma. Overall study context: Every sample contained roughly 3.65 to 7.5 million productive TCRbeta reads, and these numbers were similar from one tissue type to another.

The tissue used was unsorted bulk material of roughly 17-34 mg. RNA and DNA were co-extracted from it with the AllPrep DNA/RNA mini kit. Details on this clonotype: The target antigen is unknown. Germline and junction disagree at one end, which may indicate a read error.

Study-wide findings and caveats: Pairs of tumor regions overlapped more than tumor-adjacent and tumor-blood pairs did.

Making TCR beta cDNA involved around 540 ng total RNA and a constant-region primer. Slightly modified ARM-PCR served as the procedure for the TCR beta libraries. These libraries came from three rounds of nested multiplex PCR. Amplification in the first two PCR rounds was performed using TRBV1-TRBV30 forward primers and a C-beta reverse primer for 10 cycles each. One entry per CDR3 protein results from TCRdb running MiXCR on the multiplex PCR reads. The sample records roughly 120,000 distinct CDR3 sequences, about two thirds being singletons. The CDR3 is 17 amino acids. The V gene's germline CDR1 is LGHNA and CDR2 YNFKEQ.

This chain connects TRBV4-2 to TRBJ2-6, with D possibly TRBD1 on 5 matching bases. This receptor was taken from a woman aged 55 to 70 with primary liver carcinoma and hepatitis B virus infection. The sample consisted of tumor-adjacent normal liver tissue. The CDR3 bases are TGTGCCAGCATCACCTCACCCCTCGCGTCTGGGGCCGACGTCCTGACTTTC. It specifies CASITSPLASGADVLTF.